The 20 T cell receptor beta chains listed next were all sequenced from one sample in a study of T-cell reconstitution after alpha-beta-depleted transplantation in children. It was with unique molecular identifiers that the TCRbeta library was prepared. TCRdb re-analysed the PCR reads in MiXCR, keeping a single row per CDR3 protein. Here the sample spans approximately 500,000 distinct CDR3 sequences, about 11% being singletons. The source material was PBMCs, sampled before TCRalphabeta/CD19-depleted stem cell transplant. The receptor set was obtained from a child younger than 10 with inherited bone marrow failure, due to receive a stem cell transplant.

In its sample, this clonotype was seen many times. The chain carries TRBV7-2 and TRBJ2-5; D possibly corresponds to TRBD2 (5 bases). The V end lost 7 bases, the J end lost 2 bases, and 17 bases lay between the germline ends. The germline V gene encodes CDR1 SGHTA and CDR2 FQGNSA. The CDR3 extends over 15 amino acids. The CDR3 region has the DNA TGTGCCAGCAACCCCATAGTGACTACACAAGAGACCCAGTACTTC. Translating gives CASNPIVTTQETQYF. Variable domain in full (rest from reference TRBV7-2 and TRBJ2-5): GAGVSQSPSNKVTEKGKDVELRCDPISGHTALYWYRQSLGQGLEFLIYFQGNSAPDKSGLPSDRFSAERTGGSVSTLTIQRTQQEDSAVYLCASNPIVTTQETQYFGPGTRLLVL.

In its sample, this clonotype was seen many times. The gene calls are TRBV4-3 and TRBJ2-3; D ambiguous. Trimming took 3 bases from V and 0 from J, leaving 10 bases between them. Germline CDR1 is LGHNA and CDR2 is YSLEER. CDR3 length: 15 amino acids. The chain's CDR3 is CASSQAPMSTDTQYF. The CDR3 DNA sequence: TGCGCCAGCAGCCAGGCCCCGATGAGCACAGATACGCAGTATTTT.

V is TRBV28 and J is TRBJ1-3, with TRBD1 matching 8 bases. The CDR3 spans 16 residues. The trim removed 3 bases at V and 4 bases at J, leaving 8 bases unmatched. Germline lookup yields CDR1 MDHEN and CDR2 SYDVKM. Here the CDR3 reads CASSLMTGETGNTIYF. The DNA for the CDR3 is TGTGCCAGCAGTTTGATGACAGGGGAGACGGGAAACACCATATATTTT.

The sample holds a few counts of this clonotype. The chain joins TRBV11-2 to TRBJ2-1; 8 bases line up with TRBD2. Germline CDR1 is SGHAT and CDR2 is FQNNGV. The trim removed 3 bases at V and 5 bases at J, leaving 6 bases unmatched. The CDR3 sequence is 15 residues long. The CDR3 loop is CASSFLAGQHNEQFF. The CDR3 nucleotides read TGTGCCAGCAGCTTTTTAGCGGGACAACACAATGAGCAGTTCTTC.

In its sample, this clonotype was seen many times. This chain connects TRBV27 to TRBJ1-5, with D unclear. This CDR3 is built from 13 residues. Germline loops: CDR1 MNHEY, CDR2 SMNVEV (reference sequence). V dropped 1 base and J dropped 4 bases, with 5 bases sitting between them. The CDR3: CASSLWINQPQHF. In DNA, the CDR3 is TGTGCCAGCAGTTTATGGATAAATCAGCCCCAGCATTTT.

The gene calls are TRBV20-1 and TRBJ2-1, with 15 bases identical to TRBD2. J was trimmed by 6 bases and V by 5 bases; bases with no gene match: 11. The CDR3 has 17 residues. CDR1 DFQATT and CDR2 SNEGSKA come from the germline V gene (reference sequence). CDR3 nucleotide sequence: TGCAGTGCTCACGGACTAGCGGGAGGGCCATCGGGCAATGAGCAGTTCTTC. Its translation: CSAHGLAGGPSGNEQFF.

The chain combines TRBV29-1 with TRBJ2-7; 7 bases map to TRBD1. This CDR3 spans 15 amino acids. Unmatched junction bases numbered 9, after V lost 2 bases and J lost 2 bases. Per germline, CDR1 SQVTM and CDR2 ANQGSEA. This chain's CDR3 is CSVEFSQGLPYEQYF. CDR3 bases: TGCAGCGTTGAATTCTCACAGGGGCTCCCCTACGAGCAGTACTTC.

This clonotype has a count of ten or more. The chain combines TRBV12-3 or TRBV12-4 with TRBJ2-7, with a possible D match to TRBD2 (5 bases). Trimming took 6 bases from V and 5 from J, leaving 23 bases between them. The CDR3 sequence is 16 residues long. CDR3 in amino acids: CASSYVSLGPGNEQYF. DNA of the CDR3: TGTGCCAGCAGCTATGTCTCGTTGGGTCCGGGAAACGAGCAGTACTTC.

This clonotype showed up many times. Here the CDR3 DNA reads TGTGCCAGCAACGTTTTTGGGCCCGGGGAGCTGTTTTTT. This gives the protein CASNVFGPGELFF. The chain combines TRBV12-3 or TRBV12-4 with TRBJ2-2; D gene uncertain. V gave up 7 bases and J gave up 6 bases, with 12 bases separating them. This CDR3 is 13 amino acids long.

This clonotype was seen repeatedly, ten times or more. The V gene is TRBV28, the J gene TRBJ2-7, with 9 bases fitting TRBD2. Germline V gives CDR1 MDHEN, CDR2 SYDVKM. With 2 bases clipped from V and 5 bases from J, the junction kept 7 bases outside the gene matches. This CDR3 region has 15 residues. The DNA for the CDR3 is TGTGCCAGCAGTTTAACCTCTCTAGCGGGAAACGAGCAGTACTTC. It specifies CASSLTSLAGNEQYF. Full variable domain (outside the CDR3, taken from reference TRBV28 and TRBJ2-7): DVKVTQSSRYLVKRTGEKVFLECVQDMDHENMFWYRQDPGLGLRLIYFSYDVKMKEKGDIPEGYSVSREKKERFSLILESASTNQTSMYLCASSLTSLAGNEQYFGPGTRLTVT.

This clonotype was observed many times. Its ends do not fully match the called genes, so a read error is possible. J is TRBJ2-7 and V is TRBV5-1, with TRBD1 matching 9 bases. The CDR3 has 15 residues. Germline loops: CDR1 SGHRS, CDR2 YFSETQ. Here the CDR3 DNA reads TGTGCCAGCAGTTTGGGGACAGGGATTCCCTACGAGCAGTACTTC. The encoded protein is CASSLGTGIPYEQYF.

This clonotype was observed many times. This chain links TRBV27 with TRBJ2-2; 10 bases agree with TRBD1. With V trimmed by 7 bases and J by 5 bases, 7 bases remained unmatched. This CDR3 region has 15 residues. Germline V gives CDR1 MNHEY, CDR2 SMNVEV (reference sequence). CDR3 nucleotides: TGTGCCAGCACCCGGGACAGGGGCTTTACCGGGGAGCTGTTTTTT. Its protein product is CASTRDRGFTGELFF.

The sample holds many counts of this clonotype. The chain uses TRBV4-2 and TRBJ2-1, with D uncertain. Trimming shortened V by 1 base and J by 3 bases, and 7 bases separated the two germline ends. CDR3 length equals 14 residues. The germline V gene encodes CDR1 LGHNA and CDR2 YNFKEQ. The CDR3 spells CASSQVGDYNEQFF. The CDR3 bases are TGTGCCAGCAGCCAAGTCGGAGACTACAATGAGCAGTTCTTC.

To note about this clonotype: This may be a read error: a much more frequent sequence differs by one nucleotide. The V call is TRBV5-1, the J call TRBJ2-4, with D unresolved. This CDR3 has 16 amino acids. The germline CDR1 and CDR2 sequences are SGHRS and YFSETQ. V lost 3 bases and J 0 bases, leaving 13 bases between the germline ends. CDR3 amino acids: CASSSAPHLAKNIQYF. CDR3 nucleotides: TGCGCCAGCAGCTCGGCCCCACATCTAGCCAAAAACATTCAGTACTTC. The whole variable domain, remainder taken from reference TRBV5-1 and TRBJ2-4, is KAGVTQTPRYLIKTRGQQVTLSCSPISGHRSVSWYQQTPGQGLQFLFEYFSETQRNKGNFPGRFSGRQFSNSRSEMNVSTLELGDSALYLCASSSAPHLAKNIQYFGAGTRLSVL.

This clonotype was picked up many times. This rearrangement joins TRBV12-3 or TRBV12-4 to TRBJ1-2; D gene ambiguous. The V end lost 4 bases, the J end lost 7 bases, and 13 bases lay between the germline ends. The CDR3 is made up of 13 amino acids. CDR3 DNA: TGTGCCAGCAGTTCTATACAGTGGTCTGGCTACACCTTC. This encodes CASSSIQWSGYTF.

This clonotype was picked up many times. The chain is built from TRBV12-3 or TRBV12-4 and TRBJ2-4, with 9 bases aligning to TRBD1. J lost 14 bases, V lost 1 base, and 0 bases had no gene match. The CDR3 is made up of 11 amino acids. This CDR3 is CASSLGTGEYF. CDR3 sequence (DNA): TGTGCCAGCAGTTTAGGGACAGGGGAGTACTTC.

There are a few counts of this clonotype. The CDR3 DNA reads TGCGCCAGCAGCTTGGCACTAGCGGAGGAATCCGGGTTCTTC. This gives the protein CASSLALAEESGFF. The chain links TRBV5-1 to TRBJ2-1; 8 bases map to TRBD2. This CDR3 comprises 14 residues. Germline V gene lookup returns CDR1 SGHRS and CDR2 YFSETQ. The V and J ends lost 0 bases and 15 bases, in that order; junction bases with no gene match: 11.

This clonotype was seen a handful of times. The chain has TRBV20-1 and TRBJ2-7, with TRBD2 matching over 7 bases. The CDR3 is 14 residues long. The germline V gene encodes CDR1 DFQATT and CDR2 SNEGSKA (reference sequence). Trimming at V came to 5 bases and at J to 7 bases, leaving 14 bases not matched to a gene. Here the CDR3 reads CSAPLVAGVDEQYF. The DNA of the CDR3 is TGCAGTGCTCCACTTGTGGCGGGAGTAGATGAGCAGTACTTC.

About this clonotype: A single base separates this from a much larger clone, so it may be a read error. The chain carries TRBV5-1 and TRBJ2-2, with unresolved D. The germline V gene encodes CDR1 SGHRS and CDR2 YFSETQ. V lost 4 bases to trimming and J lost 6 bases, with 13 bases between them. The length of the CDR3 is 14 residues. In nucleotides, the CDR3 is TGCGCCAGCAGCCCTGTGTCTGGGGCCGGGGAGCTGTTTTTT. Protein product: CASSPVSGAGELFF.

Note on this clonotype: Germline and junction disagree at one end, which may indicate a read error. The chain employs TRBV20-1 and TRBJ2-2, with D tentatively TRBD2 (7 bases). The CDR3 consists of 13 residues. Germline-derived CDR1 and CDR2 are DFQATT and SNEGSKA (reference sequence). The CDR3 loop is CSARGEGAGELFF. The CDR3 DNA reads TGCAGTGCAAGAGGGGAGGGGGCCGGGGAGCTGTTTTTT.